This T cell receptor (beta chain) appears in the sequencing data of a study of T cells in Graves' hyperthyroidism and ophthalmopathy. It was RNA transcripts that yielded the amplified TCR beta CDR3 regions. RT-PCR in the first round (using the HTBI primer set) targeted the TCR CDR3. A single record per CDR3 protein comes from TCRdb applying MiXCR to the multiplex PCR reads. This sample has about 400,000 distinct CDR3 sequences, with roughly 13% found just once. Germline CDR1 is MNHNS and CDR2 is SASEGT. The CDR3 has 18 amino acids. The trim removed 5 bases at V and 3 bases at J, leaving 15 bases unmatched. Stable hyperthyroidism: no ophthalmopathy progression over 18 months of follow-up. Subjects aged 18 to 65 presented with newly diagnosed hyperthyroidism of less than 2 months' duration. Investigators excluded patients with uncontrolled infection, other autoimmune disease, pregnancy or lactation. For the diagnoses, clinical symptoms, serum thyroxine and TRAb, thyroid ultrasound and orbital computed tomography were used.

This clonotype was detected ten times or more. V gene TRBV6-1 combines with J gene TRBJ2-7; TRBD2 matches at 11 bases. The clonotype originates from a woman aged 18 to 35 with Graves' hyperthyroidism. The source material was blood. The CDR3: CASSKGPVGLADNYEQYF. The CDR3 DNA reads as TGTGCCAGCAGTAAAGGGCCGGTGGGACTAGCGGACAACTACGAGCAGTACTTC.